The 28 T cell receptor beta chains given below trace back to one sample, sequenced in a study of shared clonotypes between healthy human individuals. Generated by immunoSEQ multiplex PCR, the TCRdb table keeps only in-frame clones and is missing some. The sample shows millions of clones, about 94% of them seen only once. Naive CD8 cells lacked CD45RO and underwent positive selection for CCR7, leaving out terminally differentiated effector memory CD45RA+ cells. Sequences were obtained from naive CD8+ T cells sorted from blood. The receptors shown here come from a man younger than 35 in good health.

This clone was recorded only once. In DNA, the CDR3 is TGTGCCAGCACCCTTGTAGACGTAAGCGGAGATGGCTACACCTTC. Protein: CASTLVDVSGDGYTF. The V and J genes are TRBV28 and TRBJ1-2; D unresolved. CDR3 length equals 15 residues. Trimming took 7 bases from V and 6 from J, leaving 21 bases between them. Germline V lookup: CDR1 MDHEN, CDR2 SYDVKM.

The chain carries TRBV7-9 and TRBJ2-1; D remains ambiguous. Trimming took 3 bases from V and 4 from J, leaving 13 bases between them. Germline V gives CDR1 SEHNR, CDR2 FQNEAQ (reference sequence). This CDR3 comprises 15 residues. In DNA form, the CDR3 reads TGTGCCAGCAGCTTGGGGTCGGTACAATACAATGAGCAGTTCTTC. Translated, it gives CASSLGSVQYNEQFF.

This chain joins TRBV28 and TRBJ1-2; D possibly corresponds to TRBD1 (6 bases). Per germline, CDR1 MDHEN and CDR2 SYDVKM. CDR3 size: 16 residues. V dropped 4 bases and J dropped 4 bases, with 19 bases sitting between them. The CDR3 loop reads CASSSPYVTGPYGYTF. CDR3 coding DNA: TGTGCCAGCAGTTCCCCGTATGTCACAGGGCCCTATGGCTACACCTTC.

The genes are TRBV4-1 and TRBJ2-1; D possibly corresponds to TRBD2 (6 bases). CDR1 and CDR2 (germline): MGHRA, YSYEKL. The CDR3 extends over 15 amino acids. V dropped 4 bases and J dropped 0 bases, with 10 bases sitting between them. The DNA for the CDR3 is TGCGCCAGCAGCCGCGGGACGGCCTCCTACAATGAGCAGTTCTTC. This gives the protein CASSRGTASYNEQFF.

The chain is built from TRBV28 and TRBJ2-5; TRBD1 matches at 9 bases. Germline CDR1 and CDR2: MDHEN and SYDVKM. J was trimmed by 3 bases and V by 0 bases; bases with no gene match: 2. The CDR3 covers 15 residues. The CDR3 DNA follows: TGTGCCAGCAGTTTATGGACAGGGGGAGAAGAGACCCAGTACTTC. Protein sequence: CASSLWTGGEETQYF. Full variable domain (rest looked up from reference TRBV28 and TRBJ2-5): DVKVTQSSRYLVKRTGEKVFLECVQDMDHENMFWYRQDPGLGLRLIYFSYDVKMKEKGDIPEGYSVSREKKERFSLILESASTNQTSMYLCASSLWTGGEETQYFGPGTRLLVL.

In this sample, this clone turned up once. The chain joins TRBV29-1 to TRBJ2-1; D gene unclear. V was trimmed by 0 bases and J by 1 base, leaving 16 bases between them. The CDR3 is 17 amino acids. From germline, CDR1 is SQVTM and CDR2 ANQGSEA. The CDR3 sequence is CSVEDLRPLNSYNEQFF. CDR3 DNA: TGCAGCGTTGAAGATCTTCGGCCCCTAAATTCCTACAATGAGCAGTTCTTC.

This sequence joins TRBV6-5 and TRBJ1-1, with 7 bases identical to TRBD1. The length of the CDR3 is 15 residues. Germline V gives CDR1 MNHEY, CDR2 SVGAGI. Losses at the gene ends were 2 bases for V and 5 bases for J; bases not matched to a gene: 8. CDR3 DNA: TGTGCCAGCAGTTACGATGTGACAGGGCAGACTGAAGCTTTCTTT. Protein product: CASSYDVTGQTEAFF.

Worth noting for this clone: The junction differs from germline at one of its ends, possibly a read error. The chain carries TRBV7-9 and TRBJ2-3, with D tentatively TRBD1 or TRBD2 (5 bases each). Germline CDR1 SEHNR, CDR2 FQNEAQ (reference sequence). The CDR3 is made up of 14 amino acids. The CDR3 region has the DNA TGTGCCAGCAGCTTAGTTCTTGGGGGAGATACGCAATATTTT. Its translation: CASSLVLGGDTQYF.

About this clone itself: Other DNA sequences in this sample translate to the same CDR3. This rearrangement joins TRBV5-6 to TRBJ2-1; the D gene is possibly TRBD2 (6 bases). Trimming removed 2 bases from V and 10 bases from J, with 7 bases in between. The CDR3 has 11 amino acids. CDR1 is SGHDT, CDR2 YYEEEE, per germline. The CDR3 reads CASSFGGEQFF. The CDR3 coding sequence is TGTGCCAGCAGCTTTGGGGGGGAGCAGTTCTTC.

This chain joins TRBV4-3 and TRBJ1-1, with D possibly TRBD1 on 5 matching bases. The V end was cut by 6 bases, the J end by 4 bases, with 12 bases between. Germline CDR1 LGHNA, CDR2 YSLEER. This CDR3 contains 13 residues. The CDR3 spells CASREGVGTEAFF. CDR3 DNA sequence: TGCGCCAGCAGGGAAGGGGTGGGCACTGAAGCTTTCTTT.

Comment on this clone: Other DNA sequences in this specimen translate into the identical CDR3. The gene calls are TRBV6-1 and TRBJ2-7; D gene ambiguous. V shed 2 bases and J shed 4 bases, with 6 bases lying between them. The germline V gene encodes CDR1 MNHNS and CDR2 SASEGT. This CDR3 is built from 12 residues. DNA of the CDR3: TGTGCCAGCAGTGAAAAGGGATACGAGCAGTACTTC. This translates into CASSEKGYEQYF.

The CDR3 bases are TGTGCCAGCAGCCCTACGGGGACAGGGGAACAGCCCCAGCATTTT. It translates to CASSPTGTGEQPQHF. The V call is TRBV27, the J call TRBJ1-5; 10 bases agree with TRBD1. V lost 6 bases to trimming and J lost 7 bases; unmatched junction nucleotides: 9. The germline CDR1 and CDR2 sequences are MNHEY and SMNVEV (reference sequence). This CDR3 is 15 amino acids long.

The CDR3 bases are TGTGCCAGCAGCTTAATTGGTCGCGGGGGGGCTGGCTACAATGAGCAGTTCTTC. As protein: CASSLIGRGGAGYNEQFF. The chain has TRBV7-9 and TRBJ2-1, with 9 nucleotides matching TRBD2. The trim removed 2 bases at V and 3 bases at J, leaving 11 bases unmatched. CDR3 length: 18 residues. CDR1 SEHNR and CDR2 FQNEAQ come from the germline V gene (reference sequence).

The chain employs TRBV27 and TRBJ2-7, with 9 bases aligning to TRBD2. The junction had 5 bases not matched to a gene; V was cut back by 5 bases and J by 3 bases. Germline V gives CDR1 MNHEY, CDR2 SMNVEV (reference sequence). The CDR3 contains 14 residues. CDR3 nucleotide sequence: TGTGCCAGCAGTCCAGGACTAGCGCACTACGAGCAGTACTTC. Amino acids: CASSPGLAHYEQYF.

The chain joins TRBV27 to TRBJ2-5; 8 bases match TRBD1. The V and J ends lost 3 bases and 1 base, in that order; junction bases with no gene match: 4. The CDR3 totals 15 residues. Germline V CDR1 and CDR2: MNHEY, SMNVEV (reference sequence). The CDR3 sequence: CASSFGTGLQETQYF. The CDR3 DNA reads TGTGCCAGCAGTTTCGGGACAGGCCTCCAAGAGACCCAGTACTTC.

Note on this clone: Other DNA sequences in this sample translate to the same CDR3. This rearrangement joins TRBV30 to TRBJ1-1, with a possible D match to TRBD1 (5 bases). Germline V gene sequence: CDR1 GTSNPN, CDR2 SVGIG (reference sequence). The CDR3 consists of 10 residues. CDR3 DNA sequence: TGTGCATGGGGGGAAGGTGAAGCTTTCTTT. It yields the protein CAWGEGEAFF.

Ten or more counts support this clone. This chain connects TRBV29-1 to TRBJ2-5; D not resolved. V lost 4 bases, J lost 5 bases, and 11 bases lay in between. Germline V gives CDR1 SQVTM, CDR2 ANQGSEA. CDR3 length equals 12 residues. CDR3 amino acids: CSVGRTGETQYF. DNA of the CDR3: TGCAGCGTTGGCCGCACGGGCGAGACCCAGTACTTC.

The chain uses TRBV4-3 and TRBJ2-7, with 9 bases lining up with TRBD2. This CDR3 has 18 residues. Trimming cost V 0 bases and J 3 bases; bases outside gene matches: 12. CDR1 LGHNA and CDR2 YSLEER come from the germline V gene. The CDR3 region is CASSQEASGGRADYEQYF. The DNA of the CDR3 is TGCGCCAGCAGCCAAGAGGCTAGCGGCGGGAGGGCCGACTACGAGCAGTACTTC.

The V gene is TRBV5-4, the J gene TRBJ2-7; D gene uncertain. The CDR3 consists of 13 residues. The V end was cut by 1 base, the J end by 5 bases, with 10 bases between. CDR1 is SGHNT and CDR2 is YYREEE in the germline V gene (reference sequence). The CDR3 coding sequence is TGTGCCAGCAGCTTGCGGGCTGGCGACGAGCAGTACTTC. Its protein product is CASSLRAGDEQYF.

V is TRBV12-2 and J is TRBJ1-1; no DNA check was done on the table's D call, TRBD1. TRBV12-2 counts as a pseudogene. The CDR3 consists of 16 residues. Here the CDR3 reads CASRLPGQGEGTEAFF. As DNA, the CDR3 is TGTGCAAGTCGCTTACCGGGACAGGGGGAGGGCACTGAAGCTTTCTTT.

V and J are TRBV6-1 and TRBJ2-7; TRBD1 matches at 7 bases. Germline V lookup: CDR1 MNHNS, CDR2 SASEGT. The trim removed 8 bases at V and 3 bases at J, leaving 13 bases unmatched. This CDR3 contains 15 residues. The chain's CDR3 is CASVQGILTFYEQYF. DNA of the CDR3: TGTGCCAGCGTACAGGGGATACTGACCTTCTACGAGCAGTACTTC.

The rearrangement joins TRBV6-1 to TRBJ2-2; D tentatively fits TRBD1 or TRBD2 (5 bases each). There are 16 residues in the CDR3. Per germline, CDR1 MNHNS and CDR2 SASEGT. V was trimmed by 3 bases and J by 2 bases, leaving 13 bases between them. The CDR3 DNA follows: TGTGCCAGCAGTGACGTGGGACGGAGTAACACCGGGGAGCTGTTTTTT. Translated: CASSDVGRSNTGELFF.

The J gene is TRBJ2-7, the V gene TRBV7-2; D is possibly TRBD2 (6 bases). The CDR3 is 16 amino acids. Germline CDR1 and CDR2: SGHTA and FQGNSA. V lost 5 bases, J lost 2 bases, and 19 bases lay in between. CDR3 nucleotide sequence: TGTGCCAGCAGCCCCCCCGTGAGGGAGGTCGCCTACGAGCAGTACTTC. Translating gives CASSPPVREVAYEQYF.

This clone was detected only once. V gene TRBV4-3 combines with J gene TRBJ2-3; D is undetermined. Germline CDR1 is LGHNA and CDR2 is YSLEER. The V gene lost 0 bases and the J gene lost 6 bases, with 7 bases spanning the gap. CDR3 length: 13 amino acids. DNA for the CDR3: TGCGCCAGCAGCCAAGATCTCTTGGATACGCAGTATTTT. It translates to CASSQDLLDTQYF.

The rearrangement joins TRBV5-7 to TRBJ2-7, with D uncertain. TRBV5-7 is known as an ORF, though its function is uncertain. With 1 base removed from V and 7 bases from J, the gap between germline ends came to 9 bases. The CDR3 sequence is 12 residues long. The CDR3 bases are TGTGCCAGCAGCTTGACAGCACGGGAGCAGTACTTC. Its translation is CASSLTAREQYF.

This clone was detected once. The V gene is TRBV2, the J gene TRBJ2-7; TRBD2 matches at 14 bases. There are 17 residues in the CDR3. The J segment lost 3 bases and the V segment lost 2 bases, leaving 6 bases of the junction unmatched. Looked up from germline, CDR1 is SNHLY and CDR2 is FYNNEI. The CDR3 coding sequence is TGTGCCAGCAGTGAAAGGTTGGGACTAGCGGGGGACTACGAGCAGTACTTC. It translates to CASSERLGLAGDYEQYF.

V usage is TRBV29-1 and J usage is TRBJ1-4; D uncertain. Germline V lookup: CDR1 SQVTM, CDR2 ANQGSEA. The CDR3 contains 14 residues. V was clipped by 6 bases and J by 5 bases, with 16 bases between them. CDR3 region: CSVRWARENEKLFF. Here the CDR3 DNA reads TGCAGCGTCCGCTGGGCGCGGGAGAATGAAAAACTGTTTTTT.

The V gene is TRBV6-1, the J gene TRBJ2-7; D perhaps matches TRBD2 (6 bases). From germline, CDR1 is MNHNS and CDR2 SASEGT. The CDR3 covers 15 residues. V shed 6 bases and J shed 0 bases, with 15 bases lying between them. CDR3 amino acids: CASSIGRRASYEQYF. The CDR3 DNA follows: TGTGCCAGCAGCATCGGGAGAAGGGCCTCCTACGAGCAGTACTTC.